What follows are 17 T cell receptor beta chains derived from one specimen sequenced in a study of T cell clonality in common variable immunodeficiency. Data came from immunoSEQ multiplex PCR; TCRdb stores just in-frame clones and leaves some out. The sample has approximately 40,000 clones, none seen only once. Sequenced input: peripheral blood mononuclear cells. The source of these receptors is a person aged 18 to 70 in good health.

This clone was detected ten times or more. The CDR3 is CASSPLAIRYNEQFF. The sequenced CDR3 bases are TGTGCCAGCAGCCCACTAGCTATAAGGTACAATGAG. The rearrangement uses TRBV5-6 and TRBJ2-1, with D possibly being TRBD2 (6 bases). The CDR3 extends 3 residues past the end of the read, so its final part is completed from the germline J gene. CDR3 length: 15 residues. V lost 4 bases and J lost 4, with 15 bases in between. Germline V gene sequence: CDR1 SGHDT, CDR2 YYEEEE.

This clone was detected ten times or more. The read stops 3 residues short of the end of the CDR3; the missing end is completed from the germline J gene. The chain joins TRBV20-1 to TRBJ2-3; 9 positions agree with TRBD1. Germline values: CDR1 DFQATT, CDR2 SNEGSKA (reference sequence). Trimming at V came to 4 bases and at J to 3 bases, leaving 5 bases not matched to a gene. The length of the CDR3 is 14 residues. The part of the CDR3 DNA that was read is TGCAGTGCTACCCGGGACAGGGAGACAGATACG. This gives the protein CSATRDRETDT. The whole CDR3 is CSATRDRETDTQYF.

Concerning this clone itself: The CDR3 end is not reached by the read, which stops 3 residues before it; the germline J gene fills it in. The chain is built from TRBV7-2 and TRBJ2-5; 8 positions match TRBD1. V lost 5 bases, J lost 4 bases, and 6 bases stayed unmatched. The CDR3 contains 14 residues. The germline CDR1 and CDR2 sequences are SGHTA and FQGNSA. The CDR3 spells CASSRRGPGETQYF. The CDR3 DNA, read in part, is TGTGCCAGCAGCCGCAGGGGGCCTGGAGAGACC.

This clone has at least ten counts. The CDR3 extends 3 residues past the end of the read, so its final part is completed from the germline J gene. The V call is TRBV7-6, the J call TRBJ2-3, with 9 bases lining up with TRBD1. Trimming took 5 bases from V and 0 from J; bases not matched to a gene: 9. From germline, CDR1 is SGHVS and CDR2 FNYEAQ. The length of the CDR3 is 17 residues. CDR3 DNA (partial): TGTGCCAGCAGCCAAGGAGACAGGGGGGGGAGCACAGATACG. Translated: CASSQGDRGGSTDT. The full CDR3 protein reads CASSQGDRGGSTDTQYF.

There are many counts of this clone. The DNA ends 3 residues before the CDR3 does, and the rest of the CDR3 is filled in from the germline J gene. The chain combines TRBV19 with TRBJ2-7; D is perhaps TRBD2 (7 bases). The CDR3 consists of 16 residues. CDR1 and CDR2 from the germline V gene are LNHDA and SQIVND (reference sequence). V lost 5 bases to trimming and J lost 2 bases, with 19 bases between them. This CDR3 is CASSPRQERGPYEQYF. CDR3 DNA, as far as it was read: TGTGCCAGTAGTCCCCGACAGGAGCGGGGTCCCTACGAG.

Ten or more counts support this clone. The read ends 3 residues shy of where the CDR3 ends; the end is completed using the germline J gene. The chain uses TRBV24-1 and TRBJ2-5, with 10 bases fitting TRBD1. The CDR3 has 15 residues. Germline values: CDR1 KGHDR, CDR2 SFDVKD. Trimming took 4 bases from V and 5 from J; bases not matched to a gene: 6. The sequenced part of the CDR3 DNA is TGTGCCACCAGTGACCGGGACAGGGGAGGGGAGACC. The encoded protein is CATSDRDRGGET. The entire CDR3 protein is CATSDRDRGGETQYF.

This clone was found many times. The read halts 3 residues ahead of the CDR3 end, with the missing end drawn from the germline J gene. The chain employs TRBV7-6 and TRBJ2-1; the match to TRBD2 covers 9 bases. Germline V gives CDR1 SGHVS, CDR2 FNYEAQ. CDR3 length equals 16 residues. The junction had 10 bases not matched to a gene; V was cut back by 2 bases and J by 8 bases. The CDR3 DNA, read in part, is TGTGCCAGCAGCTTAATCGGGACTAGCATTCCACATGAG. It translates to CASSLIGTSIPHE. Given in full, the CDR3 is CASSLIGTSIPHEQFF.

This clone showed up many times. The observed sequence ends 3 residues before the CDR3 terminus, with the missing tail filled in from the germline J gene. The genes are TRBV6-1 and TRBJ2-1; no definite D call. Looked up from germline, CDR1 is MNHNS and CDR2 is SASEGT. The V end lost 4 bases, the J end lost 8 bases, and 18 bases lay between the germline ends. The CDR3 runs to 15 residues. CDR3 in amino acids: CASSGSSRFLDEQFF. The CDR3 DNA, read in part, is TGTGCCAGCAGTGGGTCGTCTAGATTTCTCGATGAG.

This clone occurred many times. The read finishes 3 residues shy of the CDR3 end, and the germline J gene is used to complete it. This rearrangement joins TRBV7-3 to TRBJ2-3; weak D call: TRBD2 (5 bases). Trimming removed 4 bases from V and 7 bases from J, with 12 bases in between. Germline CDR1 reads SGHTA; CDR2 reads FQGTGA. The CDR3 contains 13 residues. The CDR3 is CASSSPPSNTQYF. The DNA read from the CDR3 is TGTGCCAGCAGCTCCCCCCCTAGCAATACG.

At least ten counts were recorded for this clone. Read data end 3 residues before the CDR3 end; the end is taken from the germline J gene. This sequence joins TRBV20-1 and TRBJ1-2; TRBD1 matches at 8 bases. From germline, CDR1 is DFQATT and CDR2 SNEGSKA (reference sequence). The CDR3 totals 12 residues. The J segment lost 7 bases and the V segment lost 5 bases, leaving 6 bases of the junction unmatched. The CDR3 is CSAGDRGFGYTF. Incomplete CDR3 DNA: TGCAGTGCTGGCGACAGGGGTTTTGGC.

This clone was recorded many times. The CDR3 end falls 3 residues outside the read, so it is completed with the germline J gene. The V gene is TRBV18, the J gene TRBJ2-2; tentatively, D is TRBD2 (6 bases). Germline CDR1 is KGHSH and CDR2 is LQKENI. With 4 bases removed from V and 6 bases from J, the gap between germline ends came to 6 bases. The CDR3 has 12 residues. This CDR3 reads CASSRGAGELFF. The part of the CDR3 DNA that was read is TGTGCCAGCTCACGCGGGGCCGGGGAG.

This clone has at least ten counts. The read finishes 3 residues shy of the CDR3 end, and the germline J gene is used to complete it. The chain joins TRBV20-1 to TRBJ1-1; D possibly corresponds to TRBD1 (6 bases). Germline V lookup: CDR1 DFQATT, CDR2 SNEGSKA (reference sequence). This CDR3 is 13 amino acids long. V lost 3 bases and J 1 base, leaving 9 bases between the germline ends. This chain's CDR3 is CSARGHRNTEAFF. The CDR3 DNA, read in part, is TGCAGTGCTAGGGGACACCGGAACACTGAA.

Many counts were recorded for this clone. Sequencing ends 3 residues short of the CDR3 end; the germline J gene provides the rest. The chain employs TRBV30 and TRBJ1-3; D may be TRBD1 (6 bases). In germline, CDR1 is GTSNPN, CDR2 SVGIG (reference sequence). This CDR3 is 16 amino acids long. Trimming shortened V by 0 bases and J by 4 bases, and 16 bases separated the two germline ends. The CDR3 sequence is CAWSVRVGGSGNTIYF. Incomplete CDR3 DNA: TGTGCCTGGAGTGTAAGGGTAGGGGGATCGGGAAACACC.

This clone was counted many times. The CDR3 end falls 3 residues outside the read, so it is completed with the germline J gene. V usage is TRBV2 and J usage is TRBJ2-7; D is unclear. Germline CDR1 and CDR2: SNHLY and FYNNEI. Trimming cost V 10 bases and J 0 bases, with 7 bases left between them. This CDR3 contains 11 residues. The CDR3 bases that were read are TGTGCCACCTCGGGCTCCTACGAG. Protein sequence: CATSGSYE. The whole CDR3 protein is CATSGSYEQYF.

This clone was observed many times. The read stops 3 residues short of the end of the CDR3; the missing end is completed from the germline J gene. The rearrangement links TRBV5-1 to TRBJ2-2; 10 bases are shared with TRBD1. This CDR3 spans 17 amino acids. V was pared by 4 bases and J by 6 bases, with 12 bases of the junction left unmatched. In germline, CDR1 is SGHRS, CDR2 YFSETQ. The CDR3 reads CASSRQPGQGSPGELFF. The CDR3 bases that were read are TGCGCCAGCAGCAGACAACCGGGACAGGGGTCCCCCGGGGAG.

This clone came up many times. CDR3 loop: CASSYGAGGAYEQYF. The sequenced CDR3 bases are TGTGCCAGCAGCTACGGAGCGGGGGGGGCCTACGAG. The chain is built from TRBV6-2 or TRBV6-3 and TRBJ2-7, with TRBD2 matching 10 bases. Read coverage stops 3 residues before the CDR3 terminus; the germline J gene supplies the remainder. V was pared by 6 bases and J by 2 bases, with 7 bases of the junction left unmatched. Germline V lookup: CDR1 MNHEY, CDR2 SVGEGT. This CDR3 region has 15 residues.

This clone was seen many times. With the read ending 3 residues before the CDR3 end, the germline J gene is used to fill in that end. The chain has TRBV20-1 and TRBJ2-7, with 7 bases identical to TRBD1. J gave up 5 bases and V 5 bases, and 6 bases lay outside the gene matches. The germline gives CDR1 DFQATT, CDR2 SNEGSKA (reference sequence). There are 12 residues in the CDR3. The part of the CDR3 DNA that was read is TGCAGTGCTTACAGGGGATCCCACGAG. Protein product: CSAYRGSHE. From start to end, the CDR3 is CSAYRGSHEQYF.